The 30 T cell receptor beta chains reported below all come from one sample, sequenced in a study of post-analysis software for immune sequencing data. Study-wide results and limits: The study found TRBV5-6, TRBV5-1 and TRBV20-1 among about five TRBV segments more frequent in patients than controls.

Incorporated into the TCR beta cDNA libraries were unique molecular identifiers, which served to reduce PCR and sequencing biases. TCRdb processed the PCR reads anew with MiXCR; each CDR3 protein has one entry. The table includes 700,000 to 900,000 distinct CDR3 sequences, around 46% detected once. No cognate antigen is known for these TCRs. Source material: blood. These receptor sequences come from a girl aged 10-17 years with multiple sclerosis.

In this sample, this clonotype turned up a few times. The genes are TRBV20-1 and TRBJ1-5; the match to TRBD1 covers 8 bases. Germline assignment: CDR1 DFQATT and CDR2 SNEGSKA (reference sequence). V dropped 1 base and J dropped 3; count of bases not matched to a gene: 11. The CDR3 consists of 17 residues. This CDR3 reads CSARGNRDRGLNQPQHF. CDR3 coding DNA: TGCAGTGCTAGAGGTAACCGAGACAGGGGCCTCAATCAGCCCCAGCATTTT.

Points on this clonotype: The junction differs from germline at one of its ends, possibly a read error. The rearrangement uses TRBV7-7 and TRBJ1-5; a weak D match, TRBD1 (6 bases). Germline V CDR1 and CDR2: SSHAT, FNYEAQ (reference sequence). The length of the CDR3 is 14 residues. The CDR3 protein is CASSHRDYDQPQHF. For the CDR3, the DNA is TGTGCTAGCAGCCACAGGGATTACGATCAGCCCCAGCATTTT.

The chain employs TRBV4-3 and TRBJ1-5; 8 bases are shared with TRBD1. The germline V gene has CDR1 LGHNA and CDR2 YSLEER. The CDR3 spans 16 residues. The J segment lost 2 bases and the V segment lost 2 bases, leaving 5 bases of the junction unmatched. This CDR3 reads CASSQNWGQGNQPQHF. CDR3 in DNA: TGCGCCAGCAGCCAAAACTGGGGACAGGGCAATCAGCCCCAGCATTTT.

In regard to this clonotype: This clone may be a read error of a much larger clone one base away. The V call is TRBV5-1, the J call TRBJ2-5; perhaps TRBD1 as D (6 bases). Trimming stripped 5 bases from V and 11 bases from J, with 19 bases between. The CDR3 sequence is 13 residues long. Germline CDR1 and CDR2: SGHRS and YFSETQ. The CDR3 nucleotides read TGCGCCAGCAGACAGGGTTTAGGGGATGAGCAGTACTTC. As protein: CASRQGLGDEQYF.

This chain links TRBV7-3 with TRBJ2-1; D is perhaps TRBD2 (6 bases). Trimming shortened V by 8 bases and J by 9 bases, and 23 bases separated the two germline ends. Germline CDR1 is SGHTA and CDR2 is FQGTGA. The CDR3 spans 15 residues. The CDR3 sequence: CASASFGGAGGEQFF. The CDR3 region has the DNA TGTGCCAGCGCCTCTTTCGGCGGCGCCGGGGGTGAGCAGTTCTTC.

The chain carries TRBV5-1 and TRBJ2-1, with 10 bases fitting TRBD2. This CDR3 spans 16 amino acids. Germline V gives CDR1 SGHRS, CDR2 YFSETQ. J gave up 9 bases and V 0 bases, and 9 bases lay outside the gene matches. The CDR3 DNA reads TGCGCCAGCAGCTTGGCTAGTCTAGCGGGAGAATCTGAGCAGTTCTTC. It codes for CASSLASLAGESEQFF.

This clonotype was recorded many times. The V gene is TRBV12-3 or TRBV12-4, the J gene TRBJ2-1; the D gene is possibly TRBD2 (6 bases). V lost 3 bases to trimming and J lost 0 bases, with 6 bases between them. The CDR3 consists of 14 residues. CDR3 nucleotide sequence: TGTGCCAGCAGTTTCGGGAGCTCCTACAATGAGCAGTTCTTC. Its protein product is CASSFGSSYNEQFF.

Turning to this clonotype: A single base separates this from a much larger clone, so it may be a read error. The chain has TRBV12-3 or TRBV12-4 and TRBJ2-1; unclear D gene. The ends were cut back, 8 bases at V and 6 bases at J, with 14 bases in the middle. The CDR3 runs 13 residues. CDR3 sequence (DNA): TGTGCCAGCCACTTACGGTGGAGCAATGAGCAGTTCTTC. Protein: CASHLRWSNEQFF.

This chain links TRBV29-1 with TRBJ2-5, with TRBD2 identical over 8 bases. The J call could be wrong; TRBJ2-7 is a better fit for the DNA end. CDR3 size: 13 residues. Germline-derived CDR1 and CDR2 are SQVTM and ANQGSEA. This CDR3 reads CSVRGGVRDEQYF. CDR3 nucleotides: TGCAGCGTCCGGGGGGGTGTACGGGACGAGCAGTACTTC.

A few counts support this clonotype. This rearrangement joins TRBV12-3 or TRBV12-4 to TRBJ1-6; tentative D call: TRBD1 (5 bases). The V end was cut by 2 bases, the J end by 8 bases, with 7 bases between. The CDR3 totals 13 residues. The CDR3 reads CASSLQGDSPLHF. The CDR3 DNA follows: TGTGCCAGCAGTTTACAGGGAGATTCACCCCTCCACTTT.

This chain uses TRBV20-1 with TRBJ2-7; no reliable D call. From germline, CDR1 is DFQATT and CDR2 SNEGSKA (reference sequence). The V end was cut by 0 bases, the J end by 6 bases, with 6 bases between. This CDR3 contains 11 residues. The CDR3 reads CSARDKGEQYF. The CDR3 nucleotides are TGCAGTGCTAGAGATAAGGGCGAGCAGTACTTC.

The chain uses TRBV28 and TRBJ2-1; 7 positions agree with TRBD2. This CDR3 has 12 amino acids. J gave up 12 bases and V 4 bases, and 6 bases lay outside the gene matches. CDR1 and CDR2 from the germline V gene are MDHEN and SYDVKM. CDR3: CASSSSTSRQFF. Written as DNA, the CDR3 is TGTGCCAGCAGTTCCTCGACTAGCAGGCAGTTCTTC.

This clonotype showed up just a few times. Relative to the germline gene, one junction end is altered; a read error may explain this. The chain recombines TRBV10-3 with TRBJ1-2; 10 nucleotides match TRBD1. Germline lookup yields CDR1 ENHRY and CDR2 SYGVKD. The CDR3 length is 16 residues. CDR3 in amino acids: CAISGDRGRANYGHTF. DNA of the CDR3: TGTGCCATCAGTGGGGACAGGGGACGGGCTAACTATGGCCACACCTTC.

The chain joins TRBV6-2 or TRBV6-3 to TRBJ2-1; TRBD2 matches 15 bases. The CDR3 spans 15 residues. Germline V gene sequence: CDR1 MNHEY, CDR2 SVGEGT. J lost 9 bases, V lost 5 bases, and 5 bases had no gene match. The CDR3 sequence: CASSQGLAGGIEQFF. CDR3 sequence (DNA): TGTGCCAGCAGTCAAGGACTAGCGGGAGGGATTGAGCAGTTCTTC.

This clonotype was seen a handful of times. V gene TRBV15 combines with J gene TRBJ2-7; D possibly corresponds to TRBD2 (6 bases). Germline loops: CDR1 LNHNV, CDR2 YYDKDF (reference sequence). The CDR3 consists of 14 residues. Deletions cut 6 bases from V and 6 bases from J, with 18 bases between. CDR3 amino acids: CATRLEVEGREQYF. In nucleotides, the CDR3 is TGTGCCACCAGACTAGAAGTGGAGGGCCGCGAGCAGTACTTC.

The rearrangement joins TRBV7-8 to TRBJ2-7; no clear D. V lost 6 bases and J lost 5, with 11 bases in between. CDR1 and CDR2 from the germline V gene are SGHVS and FQNEAQ. This CDR3 spans 12 amino acids. The CDR3 sequence: CASSLSWDEQYF. CDR3 DNA: TGTGCCAGCAGTTTAAGTTGGGACGAGCAGTACTTC.

This chain joins TRBV5-1 and TRBJ2-7; tentative D call: TRBD1 (5 bases). Germline V gene lookup returns CDR1 SGHRS and CDR2 YFSETQ. V was cut by 7 bases and J by 2 bases, with 16 bases left in between. The CDR3 contains 14 residues. CDR3 sequence (DNA): TGCGCCAGCCAGGGTTCCGACGGGCCCTACGAGCAGTACTTC. Amino acid sequence: CASQGSDGPYEQYF.

V is TRBV20-1 and J is TRBJ2-7, with 8 bases aligning to TRBD2. The V gene's germline CDR1 is DFQATT and CDR2 SNEGSKA (reference sequence). The CDR3 runs to 9 residues. CDR3: CSLGTRGYF. In DNA form, the CDR3 reads TGCAGCCTAGGGACTAGAGGGTACTTC.

The chain links TRBV4-2 to TRBJ2-1; 14 bases map to TRBD2. V was clipped by 5 bases and J by 8 bases; unmatched bases: 5. The germline V gene encodes CDR1 LGHNA and CDR2 YNFKEQ. There are 15 residues in the CDR3. CDR3 residues: CASSAGTSGSYEQFF. The CDR3 coding sequence is TGTGCCAGCAGCGCAGGGACTAGCGGGAGTTATGAGCAGTTCTTC.

With respect to this clonotype: The junction shows a germline mismatch at one end, possibly a read error. The chain uses TRBV5-6 and TRBJ2-7; no clear D. The CDR3 is 12 residues long. Germline V CDR1 and CDR2: SGHDT, YYEEEE. CDR3 sequence (DNA): TGTACCAGCAGCTTCACTGGGTACGAGCAGTACTTC. Protein product: CTSSFTGYEQYF. Using reference TRBV5-6 and TRBJ2-7 for the parts outside the CDR3, the full variable domain is DAGVTQSPTHLIKTRGQQVTLRCSPKSGHDTVSWYQQALGQGPQFIFQYYEEEERQRGNFPDRFSGHQFPNYSSELNVNALLLGDSALYLCTSSFTGYEQYFGPGTRLTVT.

Here the CDR3 reads CASSTTWDSLYEQYF. CDR3 DNA: TGTGCCAGTAGTACAACTTGGGACAGCCTCTACGAGCAGTACTTC. V usage is TRBV19 and J usage is TRBJ2-7, with 7 bases fitting TRBD1. CDR1 and CDR2 from the germline V gene are LNHDA and SQIVND (reference sequence). This CDR3 comprises 15 residues. With V trimmed by 4 bases and J by 3 bases, 9 bases remained unmatched.

This clonotype was seen only once. CDR3 region: CASSLVLIAPTSYNEQFF. CDR3 DNA sequence: TGCGCCAGCAGCTTGGTGCTTATCGCGCCAACCTCCTACAATGAGCAGTTCTTC. V gene TRBV5-1 combines with J gene TRBJ2-1; D remains unclear. V was clipped by 0 bases and J by 0 bases, with 16 bases between them. The CDR3 is made up of 18 amino acids. The germline V gene has CDR1 SGHRS and CDR2 YFSETQ.

The chain employs TRBV6-5 and TRBJ2-7; 10 positions match TRBD2. The CDR3 is 15 residues long. Germline loops: CDR1 MNHEY, CDR2 SVGAGI. V lost 4 bases to trimming and J lost 0 bases; unmatched junction nucleotides: 3. The CDR3 DNA is TGTGCCAGCAGTTCGGCTAGCGGGAGCTCCTACGAGCAGTACTTC. It is translated as CASSSASGSSYEQYF.

The count of this clonotype is one. The chain couples TRBV7-3 to TRBJ2-3; 8 bases line up with TRBD2. This CDR3 has 16 residues. Germline V CDR1 and CDR2: SGHTA, FQGTGA. V shed 5 bases, J shed 3 bases, and the junction held 10 bases outside the gene matches. This chain's CDR3 is CASSQVPAGGTDTQYF. For the CDR3, the DNA is TGTGCCAGCAGCCAGGTCCCTGCGGGAGGTACAGATACGCAGTATTTT.

This clonotype was counted a few times. The chain combines TRBV5-1 with TRBJ2-7, with a tentative D call TRBD1 (6 bases). The germline V gene encodes CDR1 SGHRS and CDR2 YFSETQ. V lost 1 base, J lost 0 bases, and 17 bases lay in between. The CDR3 length is 17 residues. CDR3 protein: CASSLWPGAQSSYEQYF. CDR3 DNA: TGCGCCAGCAGCTTGTGGCCAGGGGCCCAAAGCTCCTACGAGCAGTACTTC.

V usage is TRBV15 and J usage is TRBJ2-7, with no clear D. Germline V gene data show CDR1 as LNHNV and CDR2 as YYDKDF (reference sequence). The CDR3 is 15 amino acids. Trimming removed 0 bases at V and 3 bases at J, with 12 bases between. The CDR3 here is CATSRDKGRLYEQYF. DNA of the CDR3: TGTGCCACCAGCAGAGATAAAGGCAGGCTCTACGAGCAGTACTTC. Full variable domain (outside the CDR3, taken from reference TRBV15 and TRBJ2-7): DAMVIQNPRYQVTQFGKPVTLSCSQTLNHNVMYWYQQKSSQAPKLLFHYYDKDFNNEADTPDNFQSRRPNTSFCFLDIRSPGLGDTAMYLCATSRDKGRLYEQYFGPGTRLTVT.

The V and J genes are TRBV25-1 and TRBJ2-1; tentative D call: TRBD2 (5 bases). The CDR3 is 15 amino acids. Germline CDR1 is MGHDK and CDR2 is SYGVNS. Trimming removed 6 bases from V and 5 bases from J, with 17 bases in between. The CDR3 is CASSGWGADHNEQFF. The CDR3 bases are TGTGCCAGCAGCGGGTGGGGAGCGGACCACAATGAGCAGTTCTTC.

This chain uses TRBV10-3 with TRBJ2-1; D might be TRBD2 (6 bases). The CDR3 runs to 15 residues. Trimming pared 10 bases from V and 2 bases from J, leaving 18 bases between. Per the germline V gene, CDR1 is ENHRY and CDR2 is SYGVKD. The DNA of the CDR3 is TGTGCCACCAAGAACCGGGAGAGTACCTACAATGAGCAGTTCTTC. It codes for CATKNRESTYNEQFF.

This rearrangement joins TRBV6-5 to TRBJ2-3; either TRBD1 or TRBD2 may supply D (5 bases each). The CDR3 length is 16 residues. CDR1 and CDR2 (germline): MNHEY, SVGAGI. V shed 5 bases and J shed 0 bases, with 15 bases lying between them. The CDR3 DNA sequence: TGTGCCAGCAGTCCCCCGAGGGACGGAAGCACAGATACGCAGTATTTT. It translates to CASSPPRDGSTDTQYF.

This clonotype has only a few counts. The V and J genes are TRBV20-1 and TRBJ1-2, with D uncertain. This CDR3 is built from 13 residues. CDR1 DFQATT and CDR2 SNEGSKA come from the germline V gene (reference sequence). Trimming shortened V by 1 base and J by 2 bases, and 8 bases separated the two germline ends. The CDR3 region is CSARVGGNYGYTF. DNA for the CDR3: TGCAGTGCTAGAGTGGGAGGAAACTATGGCTACACCTTC.